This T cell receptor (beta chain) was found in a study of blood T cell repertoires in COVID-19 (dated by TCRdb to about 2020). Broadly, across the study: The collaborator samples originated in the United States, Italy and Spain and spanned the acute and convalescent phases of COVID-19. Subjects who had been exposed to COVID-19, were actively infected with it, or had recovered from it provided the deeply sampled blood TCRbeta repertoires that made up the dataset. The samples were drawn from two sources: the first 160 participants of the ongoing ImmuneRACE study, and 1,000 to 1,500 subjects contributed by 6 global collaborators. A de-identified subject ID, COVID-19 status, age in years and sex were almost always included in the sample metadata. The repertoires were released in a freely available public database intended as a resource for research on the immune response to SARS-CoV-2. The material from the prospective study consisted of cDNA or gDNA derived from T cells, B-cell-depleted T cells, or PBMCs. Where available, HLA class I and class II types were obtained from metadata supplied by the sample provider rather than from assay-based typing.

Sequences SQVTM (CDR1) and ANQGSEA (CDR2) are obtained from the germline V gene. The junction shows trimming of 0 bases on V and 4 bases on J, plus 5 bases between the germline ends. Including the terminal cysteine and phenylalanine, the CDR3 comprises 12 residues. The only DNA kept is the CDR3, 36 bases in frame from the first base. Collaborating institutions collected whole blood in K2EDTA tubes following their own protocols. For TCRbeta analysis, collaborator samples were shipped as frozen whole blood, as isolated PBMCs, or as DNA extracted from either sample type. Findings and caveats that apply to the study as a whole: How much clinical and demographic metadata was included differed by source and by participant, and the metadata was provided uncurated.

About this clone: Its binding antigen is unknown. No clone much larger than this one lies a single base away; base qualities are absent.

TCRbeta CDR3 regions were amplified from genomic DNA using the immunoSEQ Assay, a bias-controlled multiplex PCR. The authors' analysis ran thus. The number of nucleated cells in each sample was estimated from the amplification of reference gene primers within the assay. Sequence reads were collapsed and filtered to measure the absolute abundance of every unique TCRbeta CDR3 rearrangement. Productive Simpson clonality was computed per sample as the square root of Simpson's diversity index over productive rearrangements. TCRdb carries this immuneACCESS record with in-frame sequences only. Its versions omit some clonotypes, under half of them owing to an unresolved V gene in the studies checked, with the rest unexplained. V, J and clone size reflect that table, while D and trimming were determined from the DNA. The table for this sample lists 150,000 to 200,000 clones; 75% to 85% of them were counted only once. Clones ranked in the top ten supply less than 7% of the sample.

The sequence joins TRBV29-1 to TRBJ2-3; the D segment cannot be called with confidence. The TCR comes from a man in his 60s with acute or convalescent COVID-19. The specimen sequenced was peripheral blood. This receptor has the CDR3 CSVEDSSDTQYF. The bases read TGCAGCGTTGAAGATAGCTCAGATACGCAGTATTTT.